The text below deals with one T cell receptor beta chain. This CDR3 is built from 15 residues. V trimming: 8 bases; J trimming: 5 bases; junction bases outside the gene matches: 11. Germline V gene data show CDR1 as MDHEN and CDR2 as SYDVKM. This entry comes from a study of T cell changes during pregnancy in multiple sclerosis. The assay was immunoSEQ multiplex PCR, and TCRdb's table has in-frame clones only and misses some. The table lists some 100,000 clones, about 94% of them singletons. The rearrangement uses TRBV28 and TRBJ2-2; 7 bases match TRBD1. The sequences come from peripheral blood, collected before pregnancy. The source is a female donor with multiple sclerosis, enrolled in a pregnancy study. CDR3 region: CASLTPGGPTGELFF. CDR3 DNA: TGTGCCAGCCTTACTCCAGGGGGTCCAACCGGGGAGCTGTTTTTT.